The 29 T cell receptor beta chains listed next were all sequenced from one sample in a study of shared clonotypes between healthy human individuals. Sequenced by immunoSEQ multiplex PCR; TCRdb stores in-frame clones only, minus some. This sample has about half a million clones, with 65% to 85% found just once. The material sequenced was PBMCs. The receptor set was obtained from a woman aged 40 to 49 in good health. Some clones in this sample may be carry-over from other donors' samples.

This clone occurred a few times. V and J are TRBV2 and TRBJ1-1, with unresolved D. V was shortened by 3 bases and J by 5 bases, with 10 bases between the two germline ends. Germline CDR1 reads SNHLY; CDR2 reads FYNNEI. The CDR3 spans 13 residues. CDR3 DNA sequence: TGTGCCAGCAGTGATCACATCCGGACTGAAGCTTTCTTT. Its translation: CASSDHIRTEAFF.

The gene calls are TRBV28 and TRBJ2-3; possibly TRBD2 for D (6 bases). The CDR3 runs to 16 residues. Germline V gene sequence: CDR1 MDHEN, CDR2 SYDVKM. Deletions cut 3 bases from V and 0 bases from J, with 13 bases between. The CDR3 protein is CASSFSPGDSTDTQYF. CDR3 nucleotide sequence: TGTGCCAGCAGTTTTAGTCCGGGGGACAGCACAGATACGCAGTATTTT.

Points on this clone: This likely came from a read error, as a far larger clone is one base away. Distinct nucleotide sequences in the sample also encode this CDR3. The rearrangement uses TRBV7-2 and TRBJ2-7, with no clear D. The V gene's germline CDR1 is SGHTA and CDR2 FQGNSA. This CDR3 contains 11 residues. Trimming left V 2 bases short and J 3 bases short, with 2 bases between. In DNA form, the CDR3 reads TGTGCCAGCAGCTTAAACTACGAGCAGTACTTC. Encoded protein: CASSLNYEQYF.

A note on this clone: A read error is likely here: a far larger clone is one base away. V gene TRBV18 combines with J gene TRBJ2-5, with D uncertain. Germline V CDR1 and CDR2: KGHSH, LQKENI. This CDR3 spans 13 amino acids. The CDR3 coding sequence is TGTGCCAGCTCACCATCTCCCCAAGAGGCCCAGTACTTC. It codes for CASSPSPQEAQYF.

The gene calls are TRBV7-6 and TRBJ2-7, with D possibly being TRBD2 (6 bases). The CDR3 length is 12 residues. The germline V and J ends were trimmed by 8 bases and 4 bases, with 12 bases remaining between them. The germline gives CDR1 SGHVS, CDR2 FNYEAQ. This chain's CDR3 is CASGPGVYEQYF. The CDR3 DNA follows: TGTGCCAGCGGTCCGGGAGTTTACGAGCAGTACTTC.

In its sample, this clone was seen once. The chain carries TRBV18 and TRBJ2-5; TRBD1 matches at 8 bases. This CDR3 spans 17 amino acids. Unmatched junction bases numbered 17, after V lost 4 bases and J lost 7 bases. Germline V gene sequence: CDR1 KGHSH, CDR2 LQKENI. The CDR3: CASSQPPGTGFVVTQYF. The CDR3 nucleotides are TGTGCCAGCTCACAACCCCCCGGGACAGGCTTTGTGGTGACCCAGTACTTC.

The chain combines TRBV28 with TRBJ1-2; 7 bases map to TRBD1. The CDR3 length is 15 residues. Germline CDR1 is MDHEN and CDR2 is SYDVKM. The J segment lost 6 bases and the V segment lost 5 bases, leaving 12 bases of the junction unmatched. The DNA for the CDR3 is TGTGCCAGCAGTCCCTACCCCGGCAGGGGGAATGGCTACACCTTC. This sequence encodes CASSPYPGRGNGYTF.

The chain uses TRBV18 and TRBJ1-5; D uncertain. Germline CDR1 and CDR2: KGHSH and LQKENI. The CDR3 is 13 amino acids. V was cut by 6 bases and J by 5 bases, with 11 bases left in between. The CDR3 region is CASSLHWDQPQHF. The CDR3 DNA reads TGTGCCAGCTCTCTTCATTGGGATCAGCCCCAGCATTTT. The full variable domain, in which reference TRBV18 and TRBJ1-5 provide the parts outside the CDR3, is NAGVMQNPRHLVRRRGQEARLRCSPMKGHSHVYWYRQLPEEGLKFMVYLQKENIIDESGMPKERFSAEFPKEGPSILRIQQVVRGDSAAYFCASSLHWDQPQHFGDGTRLSIL.

The rearrangement uses TRBV5-1 and TRBJ2-5; D perhaps matches TRBD2 (6 bases). This CDR3 is built from 13 residues. Germline assignment: CDR1 SGHRS and CDR2 YFSETQ. Trimming took off 4 bases at V and 2 bases at J, with 9 bases between the two ends. The CDR3 is CASSPGTQETQYF. CDR3 bases: TGCGCCAGCAGCCCCGGGACTCAAGAGACCCAGTACTTC.

J is TRBJ1-4 and V is TRBV7-2; D is unclear. The CDR3 length is 16 residues. V gave up 1 base and J gave up 7 bases, with 16 bases separating them. Germline V gene sequence: CDR1 SGHTA, CDR2 FQGNSA. CDR3 sequence (DNA): TGTGCCAGCAGCTTAGGGGGAGGGAGGGCCGGTGAAAAACTGTTTTTT. It yields the protein CASSLGGGRAGEKLFF.

Note on this clone: A far bigger clonotype differs at one base, so this is likely a read error. The sample contains more than one DNA sequence encoding this CDR3. The chain employs TRBV28 and TRBJ2-7; 9 bases match TRBD2. Germline CDR1 is MDHEN and CDR2 is SYDVKM. CDR3 length: 14 amino acids. The CDR3 bases are TGTGCCAGCAGTTTGCGGGAGGGAGCCTATGAGCAGTACTTC. Translation: CASSLREGAYEQYF.

This clone was counted between two and nine times. V is TRBV4-2 and J is TRBJ1-1; TRBD1 might be the D (6 bases). V gave up 4 bases and J gave up 10 bases, with 16 bases separating them. The CDR3 has 13 amino acids. Per the germline V gene, CDR1 is LGHNA and CDR2 is YNFKEQ. CDR3 in DNA: TGTGCCAGCAGCCCAGGGGTTGGGGAAGGAGCTTTCTTT. This translates into CASSPGVGEGAFF.

Turning to this clone: A far larger clone is a single base away, which makes a read error likely. Different DNA sequences within this sample yield the same CDR3. This chain joins TRBV7-2 and TRBJ2-5, with 7 nucleotides matching TRBD1. The CDR3 runs 16 residues. The V gene's germline CDR1 is SGHTA and CDR2 FQGNSA. This CDR3 reads CASSLARSTAGGTQYF. The DNA for the CDR3 is TGTGCCAGCAGTTTAGCTCGGTCCACGGCAGGGGGGACCCAGTACTTC.

This rearrangement joins TRBV5-1 to TRBJ2-2, with 12 bases matching TRBD1. Germline CDR1 reads SGHRS; CDR2 reads YFSETQ. CDR3 length equals 15 residues. Trimming took 4 bases from V and 8 from J; bases not matched to a gene: 6. The CDR3 DNA follows: TGCGCCAGCAGCCTGGGACAGGGGGCCGGTGGGGAGCTGTTTTTT. Protein: CASSLGQGAGGELFF.

The chain has TRBV7-2 and TRBJ2-2; D gene unclear. V lost 5 bases and J 2 bases, leaving 9 bases between the germline ends. The CDR3 covers 14 residues. Per the germline V gene, CDR1 is SGHTA and CDR2 is FQGNSA. Here the CDR3 reads CASSTTSNTGELFF. DNA for the CDR3: TGTGCCAGCAGCACCACGAGTAACACCGGGGAGCTGTTTTTT.

In the case of this clone: Only one base separates this from a far larger clonotype, so it likely reflects a read error. The chain is built from TRBV12-5 and TRBJ2-5; the D gene could be TRBD1 or TRBD2 (6 bases each). CDR3 length: 13 residues. The germline CDR1 and CDR2 sequences are LGHNT and FRNRAP. The chain's CDR3 is CASGFGGRETKYF. CDR3 in DNA: TGTGCTAGTGGTTTTGGGGGCCGGGAGACCAAGTACTTC.

Worth noting for this clone: A far larger clone differs by one base, so this is likely a read error. This sequence joins TRBV29-1 and TRBJ2-7; the D is unclear. CDR3 length: 12 residues. From germline, CDR1 is SQVTM and CDR2 ANQGSEA. The CDR3 DNA is TGCAGCGTTGTAGGCAGCTCCTACGAGCGGTACTTC. It translates to CSVVGSSYERYF.

This clone occurred once. The CDR3 sequence: CAISEWTGVHTGELFF. The DNA of the CDR3 is TGTGCCATCAGTGAATGGACAGGGGTTCACACCGGGGAGCTGTTTTTT. This sequence joins TRBV10-3 and TRBJ2-2, with 9 bases lining up with TRBD1. The CDR3 is made up of 16 amino acids. Germline-derived CDR1 and CDR2 are ENHRY and SYGVKD. Trimming at V came to 3 bases and at J to 3 bases, leaving 5 bases not matched to a gene.

A word on this clone: At the DNA level, this CDR3 is encoded by other sequences in the same sample as well. The rearrangement links TRBV7-3 to TRBJ2-2; a possible D gene is TRBD1 (6 bases). CDR3 size: 15 residues. The germline CDR1 and CDR2 sequences are SGHTA and FQGTGA. The V end was cut by 2 bases, the J end by 5 bases, with 12 bases between. This CDR3 reads CASSLLAGETGELFF. In nucleotides, the CDR3 is TGTGCCAGCAGCTTATTGGCAGGGGAAACCGGGGAGCTGTTTTTT. The entire variable domain, with the rest obtained from reference TRBV7-3 and TRBJ2-2, is as follows: GAGVSQTPSNKVTEKGKYVELRCDPISGHTALYWYRQSLGQGPEFLIYFQGTGAADDSGLPNDRFFAVRPEGSVSTLKIQRTERGDSAVYLCASSLLAGETGELFFGEGSRLTVL.

CDR3 amino acids: CAWSAMTGAGDYGYTF. The CDR3 coding sequence is TGTGCCTGGAGTGCAATGACAGGGGCTGGTGACTATGGCTACACCTTC. This rearrangement joins TRBV30 to TRBJ1-2; 8 nucleotides agree with TRBD1. With 1 base clipped from V and 3 bases from J, the junction kept 10 bases outside the gene matches. The CDR3 sequence is 16 residues long. Per germline, CDR1 GTSNPN and CDR2 SVGIG (reference sequence).

The chain employs TRBV5-1 and TRBJ1-3, with D perhaps TRBD1 (6 bases). This CDR3 is built from 14 residues. Between the trimmed V and J ends, which lost 4 bases and 2 bases, there was a span of 10 bases. Germline V gene data show CDR1 as SGHRS and CDR2 as YFSETQ. CDR3 sequence: CASSLDSAGNTIYF. In nucleotides, the CDR3 is TGCGCCAGCAGCCTGGACAGCGCTGGAAACACCATATATTTT.

The V and J genes are TRBV27 and TRBJ2-1; D gene ambiguous. The CDR3 has 17 residues. Germline V CDR1 and CDR2: MNHEY, SMNVEV (reference sequence). Trimming cost V 7 bases and J 0 bases, with 19 bases left between them. The CDR3 region is CASTTSSRRFSYNEQFF. The CDR3 coding sequence is TGTGCCAGCACCACCTCTTCTAGGCGTTTCTCCTACAATGAGCAGTTCTTC.

The J gene is TRBJ2-1, the V gene TRBV6-1, with TRBD2 matching 10 bases. The ends lost 5 bases at V and 6 bases at J; junction bases unmatched: 7. CDR3 length equals 15 residues. Germline loops: CDR1 MNHNS, CDR2 SASEGT. The CDR3 DNA follows: TGTGCCAGCAGTACACGGACTAGCGGTATCAATGAGCAGTTCTTC. Protein product: CASSTRTSGINEQFF.

CDR3 in DNA: TGTGCCAGCAGTGCTCCCCGGGACAGGCGCGAAAAACTGTTTTTT. Translation gives CASSAPRDRREKLFF. The V and J genes are TRBV28 and TRBJ1-4, with TRBD1 matching 8 bases. This CDR3 contains 15 residues. Germline assignment: CDR1 MDHEN and CDR2 SYDVKM. V gave up 5 bases and J gave up 8 bases; unmatched junction bases: 10.

J is TRBJ1-5 and V is TRBV7-2; D ambiguous. Trimming removed 5 bases from V and 5 bases from J, with 19 bases in between. CDR3 length equals 16 residues. The germline V gene encodes CDR1 SGHTA and CDR2 FQGNSA. The CDR3 here is CASSRGPTGFDQPQHF. The CDR3 DNA sequence: TGTGCCAGCAGCCGTGGACCAACCGGGTTCGATCAGCCCCAGCATTTT.

This chain links TRBV14 with TRBJ1-4; no definite D call. Trimming took 3 bases from V and 0 from J, leaving 11 bases between them. The CDR3 has 16 amino acids. Germline V gene lookup returns CDR1 SGHDN and CDR2 FVKESK. The DNA for the CDR3 is TGTGCCAGCAGCCAGTGGACTTATGCAACTAATGAAAAACTGTTTTTT. It specifies CASSQWTYATNEKLFF.

Points on this clone: This sequence is one base from a far larger clone and is likely a read error. Other DNA sequences within the sample encode an identical CDR3. V and J are TRBV7-9 and TRBJ1-5; TRBD1 is a possible D gene (6 bases). The CDR3 runs to 15 residues. In germline, CDR1 is SEHNR, CDR2 FQNEAQ (reference sequence). The CDR3 DNA reads TGCGCCAGCAGCGTATCAGGGGCGCCTGGTCAGCCCCAGCATTTT. This gives the protein CASSVSGAPGQPQHF.

The rearrangement joins TRBV18 to TRBJ1-2; 8 bases align to TRBD1. Trimming took 3 bases from V and 4 from J; bases not matched to a gene: 4. The CDR3 loop spans 14 amino acids. CDR1 is KGHSH and CDR2 is LQKENI in the germline V gene. CDR3 DNA: TGTGCCAGCTCACCTGGACAGGGTCGCTATGGCTACACCTTC. Protein product: CASSPGQGRYGYTF.

The chain carries TRBV10-3 and TRBJ2-3; TRBD2 is a possible D gene (7 bases). Trimming removed 11 bases from V and 2 bases from J, with 20 bases in between. CDR1 is ENHRY, CDR2 SYGVKD, per germline. The CDR3 is made up of 15 amino acids. CDR3 sequence reads: CAVKGGLTNTDTQYF. DNA for the CDR3: TGTGCCGTCAAAGGGGGACTAACAAACACAGATACGCAGTATTTT.